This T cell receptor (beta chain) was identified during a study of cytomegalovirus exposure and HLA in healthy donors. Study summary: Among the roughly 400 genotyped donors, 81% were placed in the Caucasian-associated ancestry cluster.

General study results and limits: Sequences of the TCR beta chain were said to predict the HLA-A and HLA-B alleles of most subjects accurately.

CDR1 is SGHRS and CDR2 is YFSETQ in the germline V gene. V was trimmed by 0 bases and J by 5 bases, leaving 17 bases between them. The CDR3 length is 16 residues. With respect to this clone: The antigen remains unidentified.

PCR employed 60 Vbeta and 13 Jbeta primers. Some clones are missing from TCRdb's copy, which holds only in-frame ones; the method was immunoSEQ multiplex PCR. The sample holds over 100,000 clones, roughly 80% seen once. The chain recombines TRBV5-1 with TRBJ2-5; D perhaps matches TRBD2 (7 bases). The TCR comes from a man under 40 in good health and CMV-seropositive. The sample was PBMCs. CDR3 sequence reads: CASSLEFGGAWETQYF. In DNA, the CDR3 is TGCGCCAGCAGCTTGGAGTTTGGGGGGGCCTGGGAGACCCAGTACTTC.